The clone carrying this TCR beta chain has just one count. The germline gives CDR1 SNHLY, CDR2 FYNNEI. The V end was cut by 1 base, the J end by 3 bases, with 18 bases between. The CDR3 sequence is 18 residues long. This record comes from a study of blood T cell repertoires in COVID-19. Across the whole study: Collection of acute and convalescent COVID-19 samples took place in the United States, Italy and Spain. T cells, B-cell-depleted T cells, or PBMCs provided the cDNA or gDNA that served as material.

In the authors' methods: The assay estimated nucleated cells by amplifying reference gene primers. Profiling relied on immunoSEQ multiplex PCR, and the TCRdb table lists in-frame clones only, not all of them. Clone size and the V and J calls come from that table; the DNA yielded D and trimming. This table has about 100,000 clones, approximately 87% appearing once. J is TRBJ1-4 and V is TRBV2; weak D call: TRBD1 (5 bases). The receptor was isolated from a human donor in a cohort sampled during active COVID-19. Sequencing used peripheral blood. The CDR3 nucleotides read TGTGCCAGCAGTGAAGATCCTAGGAGGGGATCGTCTAATGAAAAACTGTTTTTT. Protein product: CASSEDPRRGSSNEKLFF.